This T cell receptor beta chain stems from a study of blood T cell repertoires in COVID-19. Study context: Nucleic acid was either cDNA or gDNA, and it came from T cells, B-cell-depleted T cells, or PBMCs.

CDR1 MNHEY and CDR2 SVGAGI come from the germline V gene. V shed 6 bases and J shed 4 bases, with 16 bases lying between them. This CDR3 region has 15 residues. In the original processing: By means of reference gene primer amplification, nucleated cell counts were estimated. Clones were read by immunoSEQ multiplex PCR, and TCRdb kept only the in-frame ones, dropping some. For V, J and clone size, that table is used; D and trimming come from the DNA. Among 140,000 to 150,000 clones, approximately 80% were seen once, and the ten largest hold 2.5% to 3%. The TCR was taken from a woman aged 35 to 49 with active or convalescent COVID-19. The rearrangement links TRBV6-5 to TRBJ1-3; a possible D gene is TRBD1 (6 bases). The sequenced material came from peripheral blood. The DNA of the CDR3 is TGTGCCAGCAGAGGCGGGGGGGGGCCAGGAAACACCATATATTTT. It yields the protein CASRGGGGPGNTIYF.